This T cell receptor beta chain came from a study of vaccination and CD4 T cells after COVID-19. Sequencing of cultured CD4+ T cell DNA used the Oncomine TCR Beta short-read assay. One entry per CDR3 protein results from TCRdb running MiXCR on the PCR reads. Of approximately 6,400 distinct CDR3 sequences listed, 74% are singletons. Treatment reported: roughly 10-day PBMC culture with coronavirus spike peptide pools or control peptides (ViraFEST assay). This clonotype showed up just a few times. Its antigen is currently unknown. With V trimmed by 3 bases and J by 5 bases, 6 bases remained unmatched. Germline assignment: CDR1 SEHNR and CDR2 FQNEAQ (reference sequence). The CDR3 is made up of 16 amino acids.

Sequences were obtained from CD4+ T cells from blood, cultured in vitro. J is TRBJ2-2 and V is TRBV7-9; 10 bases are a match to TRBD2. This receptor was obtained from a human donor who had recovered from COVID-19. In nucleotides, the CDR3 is TGTGCCAGCAGCTTCCAGCGGGGGGGCGGAACCGGGGAGCTGTTTTTT. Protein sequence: CASSFQRGGGTGELFF.